The clone carrying this TCR beta chain was detected ten times or more. The sample originates from a study of T cells after posttransplantation cyclophosphamide. Cyclophosphamide on days +3 and +4 followed busulfan-fludarabine conditioning and a marrow graft. Repertoires were generated with immunoSEQ multiplex PCR, while TCRdb's copy carries only in-frame clones and drops some. This repertoire holds thousands of clones, and none appear only once. This sample comprised PBMCs, obtained after allogeneic stem cell transplant with posttransplant cyclophosphamide. The clonotype originates from a male patient between 45 and 60 years old who received an allogeneic stem cell transplant from an unrelated donor, was CMV-positive, and had acute GVHD only. Some T cells may be provided by the graft donor.

CDR3 in amino acids: CASSLALAGGETQYF. The CDR3 nucleotides read TGTGCCAGCAGCTTAGCGCTAGCGGGAGGAGAGACCCAGTACTTC. The chain joins TRBV5-5 to TRBJ2-5; 11 bases match TRBD2. The germline V gene encodes CDR1 SGHKS and CDR2 YYEKEE (reference sequence). V trimming: 2 bases; J trimming: 4 bases; junction bases outside the gene matches: 4. The CDR3 length is 15 residues.